This TCR beta chain was recovered during a study of blood T cells in healthy people across ages. The CDR3 has 14 residues. CDR1 is KGHSH and CDR2 is LQKENI in the germline V gene. Every donor gave 7.5 to 10 milliliters of peripheral blood. Isolation per sample recovered at least 6 million PBMCs. It was with a sample-barcoded 5' primer and a J-beta primer mix that a second PCR of about 6 to 12 cycles was run. Each cDNA molecule, via a template-switch adaptor with 12 random nucleotides, was tagged. TCRdb ran MiXCR on the 5' RACE reads and lists one entry per CDR3 protein. The repertoire consists of roughly 650,000 distinct CDR3 sequences, with around 32% occurring once and the leading ten covering 15% to 17%. Comments on this clonotype: The antigen is unknown. At one boundary the junction diverges from the germline segment, which might be a read error.

General study results and limits: Age showed a roughly linear inverse relationship with TCR beta diversity per million T cells.

Sequencing was done on a sample of blood. The V gene is TRBV18, the J gene TRBJ1-6; D may be TRBD1 (5 bases). The receptor's source is a woman of 80 years or more in good health. The DNA of the CDR3 is TGTGCCAGCTCGGAAGGCAGGGATAAATCACCCCTCCACTTT. It specifies CASSEGRDKSPLHF.